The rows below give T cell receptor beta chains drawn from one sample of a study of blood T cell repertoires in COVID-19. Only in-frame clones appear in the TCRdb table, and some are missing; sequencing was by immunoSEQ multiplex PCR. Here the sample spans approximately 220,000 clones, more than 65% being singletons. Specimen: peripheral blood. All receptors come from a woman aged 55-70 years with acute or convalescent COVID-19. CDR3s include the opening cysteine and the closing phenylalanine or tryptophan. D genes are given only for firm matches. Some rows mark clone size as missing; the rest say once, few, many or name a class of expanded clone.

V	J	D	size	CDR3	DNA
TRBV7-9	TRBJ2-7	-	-	CASSLDSYSYEQYF	TGTGCCAGCAGCTTAGACAGTTACTCCTACGAGCAGTACTTC
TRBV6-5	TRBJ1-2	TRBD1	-	CASSSGQGVGYTF	TGTGCCAGCAGTTCGGGACAGGGGGTTGGCTACACCTTC
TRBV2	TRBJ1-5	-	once	CASRATDYSNQPQHF	TGTGCCAGCAGAGCGACAGATTATAGCAATCAGCCCCAGCATTTT
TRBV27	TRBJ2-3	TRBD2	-	CASNTLAGNTDTQYF	TGTGCCAGCAACACCCTAGCGGGGAATACAGATACGCAGTATTTT
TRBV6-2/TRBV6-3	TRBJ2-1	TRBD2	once	CASSYGAGGPHEQFF	TGTGCCAGCAGTTACGGGGCGGGGGGGCCCCATGAGCAGTTCTTC
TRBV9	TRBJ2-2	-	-	CASSVVAAGGELFF	TGTGCCAGCAGCGTAGTTGCGGCCGGCGGGGAGCTGTTTTTT
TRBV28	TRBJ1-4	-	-	CASNSGTWGEKLFF	TGTGCCAGCAACTCCGGGACATGGGGCGAAAAACTGTTTTTT
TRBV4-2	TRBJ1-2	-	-	CASSQDGGASYGYTF	TGTGCCAGCAGCCAAGATGGGGGGGCAAGCTATGGCTACACCTTC
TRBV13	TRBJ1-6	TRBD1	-	CASSLGRGPSSPLHF	TGTGCCAGCAGCTTAGGCAGGGGGCCTTCTTCACCCCTCCACTTT
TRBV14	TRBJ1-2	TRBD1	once	CASSQAWGQVNYGYTF	TGTGCCAGCAGCCAAGCGTGGGGACAGGTTAACTATGGCTACACCTTC
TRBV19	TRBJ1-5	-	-	CASSGVYQPQHF	TGTGCCAGTTCGGGAGTCTATCAGCCCCAGCATTTT
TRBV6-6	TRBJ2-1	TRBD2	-	CASSLAGSYNEQFF	TGTGCCAGCAGTCTAGCGGGTTCCTACAATGAGCAGTTCTTC
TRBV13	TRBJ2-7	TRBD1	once	CASSFFFRQGAHEQYF	TGTGCCAGCAGCTTTTTCTTTAGGCAGGGGGCCCACGAGCAGTACTTC
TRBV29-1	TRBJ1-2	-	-	CSVDIGAGYTF	TGCAGCGTTGACATTGGGGCTGGCTACACCTTC
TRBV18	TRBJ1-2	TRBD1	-	CASSPDRNYGYTF	TGTGCCAGCTCACCGGACAGGAACTATGGCTACACCTTC
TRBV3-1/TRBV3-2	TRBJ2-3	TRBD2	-	CASSPGGYTDTQYF	TGTGCCAGCTCGCCCGGGGGGTACACAGATACGCAGTATTTT
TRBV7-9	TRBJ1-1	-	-	CASSLVPRDTEAFF	TGTGCCAGCAGCTTAGTCCCCAGGGACACTGAAGCTTTCTTT
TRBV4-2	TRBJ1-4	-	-	CASSHSIGGGGNEKLFF	TGTGCCAGCAGCCACTCAATCGGGGGTGGGGGTAATGAAAAACTGTTTTTT
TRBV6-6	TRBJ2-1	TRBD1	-	CASSFTGTGDEQFF	TGTGCCAGCAGTTTTACCGGGACAGGGGATGAGCAGTTCTTC
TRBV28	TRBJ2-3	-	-	CASSWASTDTQYF	TGTGCCAGCAGTTGGGCTAGCACAGATACGCAGTATTTT
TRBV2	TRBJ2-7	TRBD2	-	CASGKSGGAGEQYF	TGTGCCAGCGGGAAAAGCGGGGGGGCTGGCGAGCAGTACTTC
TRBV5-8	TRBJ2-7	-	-	CASSLKGGALYEQYF	TGTGCCAGCAGCTTGAAGGGGGGGGCACTCTACGAGCAGTACTTC
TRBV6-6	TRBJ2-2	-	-	CASSPAGSTGELFF	TGTGCCAGCAGCCCCGCCGGGTCCACCGGGGAGCTGTTTTTT
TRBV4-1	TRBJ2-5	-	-	CASSQGTTRQETQYF	TGCGCCAGCAGCCAAGGAACAACTAGGCAAGAGACCCAGTACTTC
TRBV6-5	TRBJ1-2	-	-	CASSYWKSGVSGYTF	TGTGCCAGCAGTTACTGGAAGTCAGGGGTCTCTGGCTACACCTTC
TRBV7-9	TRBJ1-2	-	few	CASSPQVPSGDYGYTF	TGTGCCAGCAGCCCTCAGGTACCCTCAGGCGACTATGGCTACACCTTC
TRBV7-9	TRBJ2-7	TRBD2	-	CASSLGGGLAGAYEQYF	TGTGCCAGCAGCTTAGGAGGGGGACTAGCGGGGGCCTACGAGCAGTACTTC
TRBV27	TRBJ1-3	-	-	CASSLKWGLGSGNTIYF	TGTGCCAGCAGTTTAAAATGGGGGCTGGGCTCTGGAAACACCATATATTTT
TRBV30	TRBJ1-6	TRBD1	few	CAYSRDRGSPLHF	TGTGCCTACAGCCGGGACAGGGGTTCACCCCTCCACTTT
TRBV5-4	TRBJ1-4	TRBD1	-	CASSRTGGYEKLFF	TGTGCCAGCAGCCGGACAGGGGGCTATGAAAAACTGTTTTTT
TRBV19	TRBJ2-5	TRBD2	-	CASARVAGGFQETQYF	TGTGCCAGTGCCAGGGTAGCGGGGGGCTTCCAAGAGACCCAGTACTTC
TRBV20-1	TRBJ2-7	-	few	CSALDAHRQYF	TGCAGTGCCCTTGACGCTCACAGGCAGTACTTC
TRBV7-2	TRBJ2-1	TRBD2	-	CASSLSGGSSYNEQFF	TGTGCCAGCAGCTTAAGCGGGGGGAGCTCCTACAATGAGCAGTTCTTC
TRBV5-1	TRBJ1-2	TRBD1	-	CASSLGDREYGYTF	TGCGCCAGCAGCTTGGGGGACAGGGAATATGGCTACACCTTC
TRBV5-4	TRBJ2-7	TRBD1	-	CASSLRTGLIYEQYF	TGTGCCAGCAGCCTAAGGACAGGGCTAATCTACGAGCAGTACTTC
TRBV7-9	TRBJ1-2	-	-	CASSLVSIVVDYGYTF	TGTGCCAGCAGCTTAGTATCCATTGTTGTAGACTATGGCTACACCTTC
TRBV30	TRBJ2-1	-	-	CAWSVRGWNEQFF	TGTGCCTGGAGTGTAAGGGGGTGGAATGAGCAGTTCTTC
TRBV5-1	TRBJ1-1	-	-	CASSPDFVVTNTEAFF	TGCGCCAGCAGCCCTGACTTCGTGGTTACAAACACTGAAGCTTTCTTT
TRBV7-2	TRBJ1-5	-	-	CASSLSPDQPQHF	TGTGCCAGCAGCTTATCCCCTGATCAGCCCCAGCATTTT
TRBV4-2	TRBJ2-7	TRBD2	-	CASSSTSGGADEQYF	TGTGCCAGCAGCTCCACTAGCGGGGGGGCCGACGAGCAGTACTTC
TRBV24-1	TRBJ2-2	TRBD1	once	CATRQGDTGELFF	TGTGCCACCAGACAGGGGGACACCGGGGAGCTGTTTTTT
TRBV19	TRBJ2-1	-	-	CASSLGARNEQFF	TGTGCCAGTAGCCTGGGGGCTCGGAATGAGCAGTTCTTC
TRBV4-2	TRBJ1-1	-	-	CASSRGGRTKAEAFF	TGTGCCAGCAGCCGTGGAGGACGGACCAAAGCTGAAGCTTTCTTT
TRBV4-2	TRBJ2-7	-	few	CASSQGSGSSYEQYF	TGTGCCAGCAGCCAAGGGAGCGGAAGCTCCTACGAGCAGTACTTC
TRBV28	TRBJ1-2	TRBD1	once	CASSTGTGLIGGYTF	TGTGCCAGCAGTACCGGGACAGGGTTGATAGGGGGCTACACCTTC
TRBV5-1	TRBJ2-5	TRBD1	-	CASRRTGGSEETQYF	TGCGCCAGCAGGCGAACAGGGGGCAGTGAAGAGACCCAGTACTTC
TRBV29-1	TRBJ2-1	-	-	CSVEGSYSSYNEQFF	TGCAGCGTTGAAGGCAGCTACAGCTCCTACAATGAGCAGTTCTTC
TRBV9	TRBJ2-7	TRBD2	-	CASSFRFDSGVNEQYF	TGTGCCAGCAGCTTCCGATTTGATAGCGGGGTGAACGAGCAGTACTTC
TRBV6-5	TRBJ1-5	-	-	CASSIKWGGNQPQHF	TGTGCCAGCAGCATAAAATGGGGAGGCAATCAGCCCCAGCATTTT
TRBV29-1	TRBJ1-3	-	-	CSATSQIGGNTIYF	TGCAGCGCGACTAGCCAGATAGGTGGAAACACCATATATTTT
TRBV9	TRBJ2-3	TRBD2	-	CASSTRLAGSTDTQYF	TGTGCCAGCAGCACCCGACTAGCGGGGAGCACAGATACGCAGTATTTT
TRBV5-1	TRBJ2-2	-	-	CASSKTRPGELFF	TGCGCCAGCAGCAAGACTAGGCCTGGGGAGCTGTTTTTT
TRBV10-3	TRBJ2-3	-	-	CAISGTLDTQYF	TGTGCCATCAGTGGGACTTTAGATACGCAGTATTTT